This entry features one T cell receptor (beta chain) sequence. Its antigen is unknown. CDR3 size: 18 residues. V shed 8 bases and J 0 bases; nucleotides not matched to a gene: 13. Looked up from germline, CDR1 is SGHDN and CDR2 is FVKESK. The entry originates in a study of response to subunit inactivated influenza vaccine. A single record per CDR3 protein comes from TCRdb applying MiXCR to the RT-PCR reads. The table shows about 830,000 distinct CDR3 sequences, with around 18% occurring only once. Study-level points and caveats: Only a handful of new T cells, the authors suggested, are recruited with each seasonal influenza vaccination.

The chain couples TRBV14 to TRBJ2-1; 10 bases map to TRBD2. This TCR derives from a man in his fifties or sixties who received an inactivated influenza vaccine. The sequenced sample was PBMCs from blood, obtained more than 4 days after vaccination. The CDR3 spells CASARGLARDYSYNEQFF. The CDR3 nucleotides are TGTGCCAGCGCCAGGGGACTAGCGCGAGATTACTCCTACAATGAGCAGTTCTTC.